This T cell receptor (beta chain) was sequenced during a study of cytomegalovirus exposure and HLA in healthy donors. About the study: The 120 validation repertoires, a later analysis reported, used the same platform as the 600 to 850 repertoires from the first cohort.

Notes on this clone: Its antigen is still unknown.

Using immunoSEQ multiplex PCR, the repertoire was profiled, and TCRdb retains in-frame clones only, with some absent. The sample yields 98,000 or so clones, around 95% seen once. Overall study results and limits: There were under 200 TCR beta chains listed as cytomegalovirus-associated. Rare TCR sequences dominated, though some public TCRs recurred in many donors.

V was shortened by 0 bases and J by 6 bases, with 12 bases between the two germline ends. Germline CDR1 SGHRS, CDR2 YFSETQ. The CDR3 length is 15 residues. The sequence derives from a woman aged 18-30 years in good health and CMV-seronegative. V usage is TRBV5-1 and J usage is TRBJ1-4; D ambiguous. Sequenced input: PBMCs. As DNA, the CDR3 is TGCGCCAGCAGCTTGGATGGGCAGTCACATGAAAAACTGTTTTTT. Its translation is CASSLDGQSHEKLFF.